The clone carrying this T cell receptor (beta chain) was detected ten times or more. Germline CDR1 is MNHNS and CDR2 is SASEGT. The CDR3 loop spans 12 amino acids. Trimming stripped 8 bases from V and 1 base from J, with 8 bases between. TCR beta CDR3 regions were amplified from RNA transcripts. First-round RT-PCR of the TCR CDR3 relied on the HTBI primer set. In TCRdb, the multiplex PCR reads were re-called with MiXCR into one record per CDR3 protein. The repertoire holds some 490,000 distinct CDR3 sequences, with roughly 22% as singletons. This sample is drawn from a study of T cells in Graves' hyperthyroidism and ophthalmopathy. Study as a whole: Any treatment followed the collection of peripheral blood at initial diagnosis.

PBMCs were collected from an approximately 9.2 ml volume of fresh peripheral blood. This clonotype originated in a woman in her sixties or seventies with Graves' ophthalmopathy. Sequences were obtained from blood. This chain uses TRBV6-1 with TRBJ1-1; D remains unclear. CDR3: CASLGENTEAFF. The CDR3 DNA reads TGTGCCAGCCTGGGTGAGAACACTGAAGCTTTCTTT.